This entry is about one T cell receptor (beta chain). This clonotype occurred a few times. Its binding antigen is unknown. The input lacks base qualities; no much larger clone sits a single base away. This specimen belongs to a study of blood T cells in healthy people across ages (dated by TCRdb to 2015 to 2017). Background for the entire study: In model experiments, template switching captured roughly one uniquely barcoded TCR beta cDNA molecule for every two T cells. Using deep sequencing normalized with unique cDNA molecular identifiers, the study measured how TCR beta repertoire diversity changes with age. The donors were divided into four age groups: young (average around 17 years), middle-aged (about 39), aged (about 62) and long-lived (82). The study analyzed two additional independent replicas of 1 million unique cDNA reads from the same blood draw for two donors, one aged 18 to 29 and one aged 80 or older.

Broad study findings and their caveats: Estimates of total diversity from one million sequenced T cells were regarded as lower bounds and underestimates. Observed TCR beta diversity correlated strongly with the percentage of naive T cells measured by flow cytometry. Observed TCR beta diversity per million T cells fell roughly linearly with age, and a significant reduction was already apparent by age approximately 41. Donor CMV infection status was unknown, potentially confounding age-related changes in expanded clonotypes. Compared with the aged group, more naive CD4+ T cells, fewer expanded clones and increased TCR diversity were shown by the long-lived group, suggesting age selection. Because profiling used bulk unsorted PBMCs, naive and antigen-experienced compartments could not be compared conclusively.

The germline V gene gives CDR1 as LGHNA and CDR2 as YNFKEQ. The CDR3 starts with the cysteine, ends with the phenylalanine, and has 13 residues. The CDR3 DNA has 39 bases and is translated from base 1. The method behind the library was 5' RACE. The sequencing machine was an Illumina HiSeq 2500. A second 7 to 11 cycle PCR used a sample-barcoded 5' primer and a J-beta primer mix. A template-switch 5' adaptor carrying 12 random nucleotides introduced a unique molecular identifier onto each TCR beta cDNA molecule. At least 3 million CDR3-containing paired-end reads were obtained from each sample. The Mint cDNA synthesis kit, primed by a TRBC-specific oligonucleotide, was used to synthesize first-strand cDNA from all RNA. All cDNA was treated with uracil-DNA glycosylase and then went through a first 18-cycle PCR with the universal primers M1SS and BC2_uni_R. From the authors' description of their analysis: For normalization, 1 million high-quality reads were randomly selected from each sample, with every read carrying a distinct molecular identifier. Instead of being binned into consensus sequences, reads with shared molecular identifiers were discarded. MiTCR, run with a Q25 quality threshold and the strictest error-elimination algorithm, handled CDR3 identification, clonotype clustering and error correction. A nonparametric unseen species model with Euler transformation was used to estimate lower-bound total TCR beta diversity. TCRdb redid the processing of the public reads, applying fastp at Q25 and MiXCR, and retained in-frame beta chains. Rows with a matching CDR3 protein are joined into one entry that keeps the most common DNA and genes. TCRdb, not the authors, supplied the V and J calls. The sample profile shows hundreds of thousands of distinct CDR3 sequences; about 24% of them were found once. Approximately 10% of the sample is taken by the ten largest.

The 39 donors, aged about 6 to 90 years, were systemically healthy Caucasian individuals from Russia. Each donor gave ten milliliters of peripheral blood, collected into EDTA-treated Vacutainer tubes. Ficoll-Paque density-gradient centrifugation was used to isolate PBMCs, with at least 6 million per sample. Total RNA was extracted from PBMCs with Trizol reagent, with at least 5.5 micrograms obtained per sample. For every donor, flow cytometry on a PBMC aliquot measured the percentage of naive CD45RAhigh/CD27high T cells. The sample was also reused in another study, on T cells of mothers and their children. According to the second study: Donors were nine systemically healthy Caucasian individuals: three mothers and their six children. cDNA synthesis used all of the extracted RNA, with 1.5 ug of RNA in each 15 ul reaction. Sample barcodes and 2-4 random nucleotides were added via the M1S primer in the second PCR. Over 8.5 million TCR beta CDR3 reads came from each mother, compared with approximately 3 million reads from each child. In both related and unrelated pairs, thymic selection shapes the output of TCR recombination in a similar way, with inherited differences having only a minor effect. Related mother-child pairs always showed normalized repertoire overlap that was slightly higher than in unrelated mother-child pairs, though the difference was never significant. With a sensitivity of around 97 clones per million clonotypes, no persistent microchimeric T cell clones were detected. In the study, deep NGS was used to compare the TCR beta repertoires of mothers and children, and features distinguishing related mother-child pairs from unrelated individuals were sought. Mothers averaged around 43 +/- 4 years of age and children averaged about 10 +/- 4 years. After adapter ligation with NEBNext reagents, the libraries were sequenced on Illumina HiSeq 2000 with 100+100 nt paired-end reads. Mother and child libraries were prepared a month apart and sequenced in separate runs to prevent cross-contamination. For each donor, between about 450,000 and 2,300,000 distinct TCR beta clonotypes were identified. Naive TCR beta clonotypes were estimated from low-frequency clonotypes matched to each donor's FACS-determined naive share, without sorting.

The specimen sequenced was blood. This sequence originates from a boy aged 5-17 years in good health. Here the chain combines TRBV4-2 and TRBJ2-5, with the identity of the D gene unclear. The J call could be wrong; TRBJ2-1 is a better fit for the DNA end. The CDR3 amino acid sequence is: CASSQDVVGEQFF. The DNA sequence follows: TGTGCCAGCAGCCAAGATGTTGTAGGTGAGCAGTTCTTC.